What follows describes a single TCR beta chain. Antigen specificity is unknown. This sample is part of a study of T cell responses to AZD1222 COVID-19 vaccine. Study overall: Analysis merged second doses at about 4 or about 12 weeks.

Overall study results and limits: Spike-specific TCR breadth and depth were elevated following two AZD1222 doses.

TCRdb keeps only in-frame clones here, not all; method: immunoSEQ multiplex PCR. The sample gives approximately 80,000 clones, over 75% of which show up once; roughly a fifth is in the top ten. Germline V gene data show CDR1 as MNHEY and CDR2 as SVGAGI. The CDR3 runs 10 residues. With 4 bases removed from V and 4 bases from J, the gap between germline ends came to 0 bases. The starting material was peripheral blood, obtained on day 0 of AZD1222 vaccination. The source of this sequence is an adult in good health. The V call is TRBV6-5, the J call TRBJ2-3; D is unresolved. The CDR3 reads CASSSDTQYF. The DNA of the CDR3 is TGTGCCAGCAGTTCAGATACGCAGTATTTT.